This T cell receptor beta chain was documented in a study of cytomegalovirus exposure and HLA in healthy donors. In the study overall: The same platform as the roughly 700 first-cohort repertoires was used for the roughly 130 validation repertoires, a later analysis reported. Findings and caveats of the study: In a later analysis, first-cohort TCR clusters were found to tend to co-occur in the 120 or so validation repertoires.

The germline CDR1 and CDR2 sequences are MNHEY and SMNVEV (reference sequence). This CDR3 is 13 amino acids long. Between the trimmed V and J ends, which lost 5 bases and 11 bases, there was a span of 18 bases. TCRdb's copy holds only in-frame clones and misses some; the assay was immunoSEQ multiplex PCR. The sample carries 110,000 or so clones, about nine tenths recorded once. Comment on this clone: The antigen is undetermined.

This receptor was identified in a woman between 18 and 29 years old in good health and CMV-seronegative. The specimen sequenced was PBMCs. The chain combines TRBV27 with TRBJ1-1, with D possibly TRBD1 on 6 matching bases. CDR3 protein: CASSPWAGEGAFF. CDR3 nucleotide sequence: TGTGCCAGCAGTCCGTGGGCAGGGGAAGGGGCTTTCTTT.